The TCR beta chain described here comes from a study of shared clonotypes between healthy human individuals. Whole-study findings and limits: The four-donor shared clonotypes exceeded non-shared clonotypes in generation probability, with non-shared ones scoring lower. Rarefaction gave evidence that sorted-subset sequencing remained incomplete despite large depth.

Points on this clone: The target antigen is unknown.

Sorted-subset replicate PCRs used 150 to 200 ng of genomic DNA. This amount corresponded to tens of thousands of T cell genomes. Repertoires were generated with immunoSEQ multiplex PCR, while TCRdb's copy carries only in-frame clones and drops some. The repertoire holds roughly 2.1 million clones, with 85% to 95% as singletons. The CDR3 contains 15 residues. The V gene's germline CDR1 is SQVTM and CDR2 ANQGSEA. V lost 2 bases and J 2 bases, leaving 14 bases between the germline ends. Positive CCR7 selection of CD45RO-negative cells yielded the naive CD8 cells, and terminally differentiated effector memory CD45RA+ cells were excluded. Every donor, a Caucasian adult, lived in Nashville, Tennessee.

The TCR was taken from a man aged 18-30 years in good health. Some clones in this sample may be carry-over from other donors' samples. The sequencing input was naive CD8+ T cells from PBMCs. The rearrangement uses TRBV29-1 and TRBJ2-3; either TRBD1 or TRBD2 may supply D (6 bases each). CDR3 amino acids: CSVEWGARATDTQYF. Written as DNA, the CDR3 is TGCAGCGTTGAATGGGGGGCGCGGGCCACAGATACGCAGTATTTT.